The source of this T cell receptor (beta chain) is a study of blood T cells in healthy people across ages. Study-wide points: The donors' CMV status was not determined, possibly confounding changes in expanded clonotypes. There were more naive CD4+ cells and higher diversity in long-lived donors than in aged donors.

In the case of this clonotype: Its specificity is unknown.

PCR was performed a second time for roughly 6 to 12 cycles using a sample-barcoded 5' primer and a J-beta primer mix. TCRdb used MiXCR to reprocess the 5' RACE reads, holding one entry per CDR3 protein. The data hold roughly 560,000 distinct CDR3 sequences, with 24% observed a single time. Germline-derived CDR1 and CDR2 are SGHDN and FVKESK. The CDR3 runs to 15 residues. Deletions cut 1 base from V and 2 bases from J, with 9 bases between. The data were also submitted as part of a second study, on T cells of mothers and their children. That source notes: Samples were obtained from a few healthy Caucasian mothers and their six children.

The chain is built from TRBV14 and TRBJ1-3, with D perhaps matching TRBD1 (5 bases). The TCR was taken from a boy aged 5-17 years in good health. The sequenced material came from blood. The CDR3 DNA sequence: TGTGCCAGCAGCCAAGCCAGGGTCGCTGGAAACACCATATATTTT. Translation: CASSQARVAGNTIYF.